This TCR beta chain is from a study of breast tumors, draining lymph nodes, adjacent tissues (dated by TCRdb to between 2015 and 2016). Some background on the complete study: The study compared TCR beta repertoires across tumor, adjacent nontumor tissue and axillary lymph nodes from breast cancer patients. The study aimed to assess the relationships and possible T-cell exchange between tumor, surrounding tissue and draining lymph node repertoires in human breast cancer. General study outcomes and caveats: The study presented the conclusion that tumor T cells originate in lymph nodes as consistent with a hypothesis, not as something directly demonstrated. Tumor T-cell repertoires showed less diversity than lymph node repertoires and more diversity than nontumor tissue repertoires, and tumor T-cell repertoires showed preferential V and J gene usage. A scenario in which most tumor T cells derive from the lymph node and then expand within tumor tissue was judged to be consistent with the data. Tumor and nontumor tissue repertoires were found to be significantly more similar in luminal-like than in basal-like breast cancer.

V loses 6 bases of germline sequence and J loses 4 bases, and the interval between the two ends is 15 bases. The CDR3 measures 14 amino acids from cysteine to phenylalanine. This entry keeps only the CDR3 DNA: 42 bases, framed from base 1. Within its sample, this clonotype is large (0.1 to 1%). Its antigen is not yet known. Per-nucleotide qualities are absent, and no much larger clonotype sits a single base away. Adjacent samples consisted of nontumor breast tissue surrounding the tumor. The sequencer was an Illumina HiSeq 2000. Multiplex PCR amplification was used to generate the TCR beta chain libraries. The amplified TCR beta chain products were analyzed by high-throughput sequencing. The public reads were quality trimmed at Q25 with fastp and then assembled into clones with MiXCR by TCRdb, keeping productive beta chains. Rows are unified per CDR3 protein, each entry keeping the most common DNA and genes. In all, the sample holds about 17,000 distinct CDR3 sequences, and around 58% of those were seen once. The ten top clones hold about a fifth of the sample.

This TCR derives from a female donor with breast cancer. Some clones in this sample may be carry-over from other donors' samples. The rearranged chain carries TRBV12-3 or TRBV12-4 and TRBJ1-2; the D region possibly corresponds to TRBD1 (5 bases align). Sequencing was carried out using tumor-adjacent breast tissue. CDR3 reads: CASSPLTVFYGYTF. The DNA reads TGTGCCAGCAGCCCCTTGACAGTATTCTATGGCTACACCTTC.